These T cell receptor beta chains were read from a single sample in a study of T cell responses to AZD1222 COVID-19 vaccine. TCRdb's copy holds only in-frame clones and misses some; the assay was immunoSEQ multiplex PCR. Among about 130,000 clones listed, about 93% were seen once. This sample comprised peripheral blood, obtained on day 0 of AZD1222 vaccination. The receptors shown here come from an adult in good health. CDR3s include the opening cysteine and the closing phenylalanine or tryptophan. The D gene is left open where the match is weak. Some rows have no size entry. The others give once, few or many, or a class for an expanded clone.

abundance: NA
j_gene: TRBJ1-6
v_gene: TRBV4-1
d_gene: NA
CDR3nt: TGCGCCAGCAGCCAATTCAATCAGGCCCGTTATAATTCACCCCTCCACTTT
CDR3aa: CASSQFNQARYNSPLHF

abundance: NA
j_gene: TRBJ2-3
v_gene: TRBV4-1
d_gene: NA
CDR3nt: TGCGCCAGCAGCCCGACGGATACAGATACGCAGTATTTT
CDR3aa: CASSPTDTDTQYF

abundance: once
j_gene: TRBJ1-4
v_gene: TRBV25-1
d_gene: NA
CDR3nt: TGTGCCAGCAGTTATGGATTGATAAATGAAAAACTGTTTTTT
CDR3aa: CASSYGLINEKLFF

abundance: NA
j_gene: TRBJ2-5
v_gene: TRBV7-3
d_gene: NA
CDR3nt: TGTGCCAGCAGCCCAGACCGTGCGGAGACCCAGTACTTC
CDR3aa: CASSPDRAETQYF

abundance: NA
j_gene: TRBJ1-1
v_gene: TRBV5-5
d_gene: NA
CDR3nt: TGTGCCAGCAGCTTAGTAGCGACCACAGGTACTGAAGCTTTCTTT
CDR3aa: CASSLVATTGTEAFF

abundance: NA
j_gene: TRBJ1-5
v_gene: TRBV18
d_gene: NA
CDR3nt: TGTGCCAGCTCTCTAAACCACTTGGGGGGTTTGGGCAATCAGCCCCAGCATTTT
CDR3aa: CASSLNHLGGLGNQPQHF

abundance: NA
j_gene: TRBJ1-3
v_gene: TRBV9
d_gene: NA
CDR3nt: TGTGCCAGCAGCGCCCGCGAGGGGAACTCTGGAAACACCATATATTTT
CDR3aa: CASSAREGNSGNTIYF

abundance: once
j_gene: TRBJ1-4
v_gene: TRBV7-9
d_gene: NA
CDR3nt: TGTGCCAGCACCCCAGCGGCCTCCGGGTGGGGTGAAAAACTGTTTTTT
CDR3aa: CASTPAASGWGEKLFF

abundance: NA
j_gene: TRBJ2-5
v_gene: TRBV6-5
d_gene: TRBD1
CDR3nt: TGTGCCAGCACCGGACAGGCCCAAGAGACCCAGTACTTC
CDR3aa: CASTGQAQETQYF

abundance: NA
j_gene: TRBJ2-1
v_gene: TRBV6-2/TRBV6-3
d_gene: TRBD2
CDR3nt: TGTGCCAGCAGTTATTCGCGGGGGGGTTACAATGAGCAGTTCTTC
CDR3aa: CASSYSRGGYNEQFF

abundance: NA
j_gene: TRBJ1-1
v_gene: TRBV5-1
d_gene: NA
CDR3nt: TGCGCCAGCAGGCGAGACAGCAACACTGAAGCTTTCTTT
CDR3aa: CASRRDSNTEAFF

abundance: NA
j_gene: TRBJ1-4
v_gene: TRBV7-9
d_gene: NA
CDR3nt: TGTGCCAGCAGCTTAGGAGCAGACGCTAATGAAAAACTGTTTTTT
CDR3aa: CASSLGADANEKLFF

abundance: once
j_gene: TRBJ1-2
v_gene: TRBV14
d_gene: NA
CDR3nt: TGTGCCAGCAGCTTACAGCGGTCTGGCTACACCTTC
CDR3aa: CASSLQRSGYTF

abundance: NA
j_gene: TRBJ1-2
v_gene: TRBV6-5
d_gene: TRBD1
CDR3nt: TGTGCCAGCAGTTACTTGGGACAGCTTTATGGCTACACCTTC
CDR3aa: CASSYLGQLYGYTF

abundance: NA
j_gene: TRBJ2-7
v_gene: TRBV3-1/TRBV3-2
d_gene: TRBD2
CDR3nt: TGTGCCAGCAGCCTCACAGGCCTGGCGGGGGTGTCCCACGAGCAGTACTTC
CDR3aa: CASSLTGLAGVSHEQYF

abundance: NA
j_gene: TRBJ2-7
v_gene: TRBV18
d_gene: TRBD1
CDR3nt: TGTGCCAGCTCACTACGGGACAGGGTCTACGAGCAGTACTTC
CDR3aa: CASSLRDRVYEQYF

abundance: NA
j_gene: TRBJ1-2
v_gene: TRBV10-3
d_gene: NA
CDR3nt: TGTGCCACCGATATAGGGGAAGGGTTTGGCTACACCTTC
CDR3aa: CATDIGEGFGYTF

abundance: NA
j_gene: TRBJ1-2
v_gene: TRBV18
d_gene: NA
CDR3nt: TGTGCCAGCTCACCACCGTCAGGGGACTATGGCTACACCTTC
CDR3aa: CASSPPSGDYGYTF

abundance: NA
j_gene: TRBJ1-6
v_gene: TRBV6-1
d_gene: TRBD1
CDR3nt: TGTGCCAGCAGTTTCCGGGACAGAGTTCCACCCCTCCACTTT
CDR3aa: CASSFRDRVPPLHF

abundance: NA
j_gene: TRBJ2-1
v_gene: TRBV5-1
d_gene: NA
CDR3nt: TGCGCCGGGGGCGGGGTCAATGAGCAGTTCTTC
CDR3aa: CAGGGVNEQFF

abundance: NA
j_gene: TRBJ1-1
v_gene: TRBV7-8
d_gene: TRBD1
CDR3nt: TGTGCCAGCAGCCCCCACGGACAGGGGGCCCGGGTGACTGAAGCTTTCTTT
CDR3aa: CASSPHGQGARVTEAFF

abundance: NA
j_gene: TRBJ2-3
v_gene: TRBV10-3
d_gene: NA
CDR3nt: TGTGCCATCAGTTCTAGCGTAACAGATACGCAGTATTTT
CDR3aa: CAISSSVTDTQYF

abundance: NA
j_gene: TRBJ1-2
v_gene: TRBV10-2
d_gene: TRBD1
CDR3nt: TGCGCCAGCAGGGGACAGGGGACTAACTATGGCTACACCTTC
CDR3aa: CASRGQGTNYGYTF

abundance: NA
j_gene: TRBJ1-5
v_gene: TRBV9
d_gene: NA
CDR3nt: TGTGCCAGCAGCGTAGCTCCAGATGATACTGAGCCCCAGCATTTT
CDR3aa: CASSVAPDDTEPQHF

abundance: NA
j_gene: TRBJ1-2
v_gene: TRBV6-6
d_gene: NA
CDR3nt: TGTGCCAGCAGGATACCGGGACGGACTAACTATGGCTACACCTTC
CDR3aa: CASRIPGRTNYGYTF

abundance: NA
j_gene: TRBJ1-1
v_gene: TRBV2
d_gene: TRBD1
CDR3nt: TGTGCCAGCAGTGAAGGGCCCTTAGACAGGGGCATGAACACTGAAGCTTTCTTT
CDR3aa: CASSEGPLDRGMNTEAFF

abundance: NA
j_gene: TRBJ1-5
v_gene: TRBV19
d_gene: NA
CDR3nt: TGTGCCAGTAGTATGAGACAGTCCTATCAGCCCCAGCATTTT
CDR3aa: CASSMRQSYQPQHF

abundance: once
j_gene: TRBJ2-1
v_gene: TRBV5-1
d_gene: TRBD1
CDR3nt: TGCGCCAGCAGCTCCGGACAGGGGGCGTACAATGAGCAGTTCTTC
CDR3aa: CASSSGQGAYNEQFF

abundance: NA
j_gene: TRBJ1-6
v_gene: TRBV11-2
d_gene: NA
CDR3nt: TGTGCCAGCAGCTTAAATTCCCGAGACCGTTTAGGACCCCTCCACTTT
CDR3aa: CASSLNSRDRLGPLHF

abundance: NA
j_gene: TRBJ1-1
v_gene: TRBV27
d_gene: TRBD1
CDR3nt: TGTGCCAGCAGTTTTAGCGGGACAGGGGAAGCTTTCTTT
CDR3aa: CASSFSGTGEAFF

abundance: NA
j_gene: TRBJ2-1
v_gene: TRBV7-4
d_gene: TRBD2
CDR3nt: TGTGCCAGCAGTTTACCGGGACTAGCGGGGTCTTTTATCCAGTACAATGAGCAGTTCTTC
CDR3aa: CASSLPGLAGSFIQYNEQFF

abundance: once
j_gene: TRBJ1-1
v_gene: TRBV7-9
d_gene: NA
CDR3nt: TGTGCCAGCAGCTTAGCCAGTCAGAACACTGAAGCTTTCTTT
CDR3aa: CASSLASQNTEAFF

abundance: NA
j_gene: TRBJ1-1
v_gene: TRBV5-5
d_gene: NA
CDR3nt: TGTGCCAGCAGGTCTCGAGGCCCGGGAACTGAAGCTTTCTTT
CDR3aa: CASRSRGPGTEAFF

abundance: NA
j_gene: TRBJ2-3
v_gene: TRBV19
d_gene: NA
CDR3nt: TGTGCCAGTAGTACTCAGACTGGGCCAGATACGCAGTATTTT
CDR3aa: CASSTQTGPDTQYF

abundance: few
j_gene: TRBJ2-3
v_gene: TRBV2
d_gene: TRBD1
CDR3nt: TGTGCCAGCAGTGAAGAGGTACAGGGGCGCACAGATACGCAGTATTTT
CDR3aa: CASSEEVQGRTDTQYF

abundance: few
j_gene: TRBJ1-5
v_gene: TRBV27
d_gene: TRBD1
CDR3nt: TGTGCCAGCAGTTTCCACAGGGGTGTCCAGCCCCAGCATTTT
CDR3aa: CASSFHRGVQPQHF

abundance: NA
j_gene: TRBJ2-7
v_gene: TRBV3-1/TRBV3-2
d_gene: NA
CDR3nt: TGTGCCAGCAGCCAGCGTCTCTCCTACGAGCAGTACTTC
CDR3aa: CASSQRLSYEQYF

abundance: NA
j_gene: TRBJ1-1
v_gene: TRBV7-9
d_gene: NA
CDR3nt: TGTGCCAGCAGCCCCCGTGGGGGAGGCGGGAACACTGAAGCTTTCTTT
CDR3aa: CASSPRGGGGNTEAFF

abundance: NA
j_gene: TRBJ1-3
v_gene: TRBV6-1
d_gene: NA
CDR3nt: TGTGCCAGCAGTGAAGCCCGCACTCCCGGAAACACCATATATTTT
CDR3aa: CASSEARTPGNTIYF

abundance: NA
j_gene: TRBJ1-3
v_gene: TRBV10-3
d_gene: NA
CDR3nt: TGTGCCATCAGTGAACCAGGCGGTGGAAACACCATATATTTT
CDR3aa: CAISEPGGGNTIYF

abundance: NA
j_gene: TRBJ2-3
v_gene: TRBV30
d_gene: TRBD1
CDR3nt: TGTGCCTGGAGTGGGACAGGGGGCCAAACAGATACGCAGTATTTT
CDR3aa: CAWSGTGGQTDTQYF

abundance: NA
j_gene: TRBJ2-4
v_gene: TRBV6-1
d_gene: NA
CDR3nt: TGTGCCAGCAGTGCTTTGGGGGGGACACGAGCCAAAAACATTCAGTACTTC
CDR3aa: CASSALGGTRAKNIQYF